This TCR beta chain stems from a study of T cells after yellow fever vaccination. Study-level results: Peaking faster, on day 5 versus 15, the secondary response was nonetheless weaker. Abundant clonotypes (contaminants from the bulk population) could be present in FACS-sorted repertoires. The study re-detected most primary-vaccination clones after the booster (96% CD4, just over 85% CD8).

The TCR cDNA carried a universal primer site and UMIs from 5'RACE template switching. MiXCR, applied by TCRdb to the 5' RACE reads, yields one record per CDR3 protein. Counted here are fewer than 450,000 distinct CDR3 sequences, roughly 4% occurring once; the ten biggest clones make up 20% to 25%. The CDR3 is made up of 14 amino acids. V was clipped by 0 bases and J by 8 bases; unmatched bases: 5. Germline V gene sequence: CDR1 LGHNA, CDR2 YSLEER. This clonotype was detected ten times or more. The antigen remains undetermined. J is TRBJ1-2 and V is TRBV4-3; 8 bases line up with TRBD1. Source: PBMCs, taken 5 days after the yellow fever booster vaccination. The TCR comes from a young man who received the YFV17D yellow fever vaccine. The CDR3 loop is CASSQEAGTGGYTF. The CDR3, as DNA: TGCGCCAGCAGCCAAGAGGCCGGGACAGGAGGCTACACCTTC.